Following are 7 T cell receptor beta chains from one sample sequenced in a study of identifying expanded T cells in peripheral blood. Clones were read by immunoSEQ multiplex PCR, and TCRdb kept only the in-frame ones, dropping some. The table includes approximately 90,000 clones, around 88% detected once. The sample consisted of blood. The source is a person between 18 and 69 years old in good health.

The chain uses TRBV19 and TRBJ1-1; D remains ambiguous. Germline values: CDR1 LNHDA, CDR2 SQIVND (reference sequence). The CDR3 is made up of 14 amino acids. V was shortened by 3 bases and J by 2 bases, with 10 bases between the two germline ends. The DNA of the CDR3 is TGTGCCAGTAGTATCCGAGGGTTCAACACTGAAGCTTTCTTT. As protein: CASSIRGFNTEAFF.

The chain has TRBV27 and TRBJ2-7; TRBD1 matches 9 bases. CDR3 length equals 16 residues. V lost 2 bases, J lost 1 base, and 6 bases stayed unmatched. The germline V gene encodes CDR1 MNHEY and CDR2 SMNVEV (reference sequence). The CDR3 reads CASSLRGTGSSYEQYF. The CDR3 nucleotides are TGTGCCAGCAGTTTAAGGGGGACAGGGAGTTCCTACGAGCAGTACTTC.

This rearrangement joins TRBV5-1 to TRBJ1-6; D gene ambiguous. V gave up 4 bases and J gave up 8 bases, with 19 bases separating them. The CDR3 totals 16 residues. CDR1 SGHRS and CDR2 YFSETQ come from the germline V gene. CDR3 nucleotides: TGCGCCAGCAGCCCCCAGCGGGCAGCCGAAGATTCACCCCTCCACTTT. Amino acid sequence: CASSPQRAAEDSPLHF.

The rearrangement links TRBV18 to TRBJ2-7; TRBD1 matches 10 bases. The length of the CDR3 is 15 residues. With V trimmed by 4 bases and J by 6 bases, 9 bases remained unmatched. Germline-derived CDR1 and CDR2 are KGHSH and LQKENI. The CDR3 region is CASSLQGQGNSEQYF. The CDR3 DNA is TGTGCCAGCTCACTACAGGGACAGGGGAATTCCGAGCAGTACTTC.

This clone has more than one count but fewer than ten. DNA of the CDR3: TGTGCCAGTAGTAAGAACGTGAACACTGAAGCTTTCTTT. It encodes CASSKNVNTEAFF. The chain employs TRBV19 and TRBJ1-1; D is ambiguous. The CDR3 covers 13 residues. The V and J ends lost 4 bases and 0 bases respectively, with 6 bases between them. Germline-derived CDR1 and CDR2 are LNHDA and SQIVND (reference sequence).

This chain joins TRBV27 and TRBJ1-4; D perhaps matches TRBD1 (5 bases). The V gene lost 5 bases and the J gene lost 7 bases, with 23 bases spanning the gap. This CDR3 has 17 amino acids. The germline V gene has CDR1 MNHEY and CDR2 SMNVEV (reference sequence). This CDR3 reads CASSLLGTGFRSEKLFF. CDR3 coding DNA: TGTGCCAGCAGTCTACTCGGTACAGGTTTTCGTAGTGAAAAACTGTTTTTT.

The rearrangement joins TRBV7-8 to TRBJ2-3, with unresolved D. The CDR3 is 19 residues long. CDR1 is SGHVS, CDR2 FQNEAQ, per germline. V was trimmed by 5 bases and J by 2 bases, leaving 26 bases between them. In DNA form, the CDR3 reads TGTGCCAGCAGCCCGCGCATCCGTGGTGGGGTCACTTACACAGATACGCAGTATTTT. Translated, it gives CASSPRIRGGVTYTDTQYF.